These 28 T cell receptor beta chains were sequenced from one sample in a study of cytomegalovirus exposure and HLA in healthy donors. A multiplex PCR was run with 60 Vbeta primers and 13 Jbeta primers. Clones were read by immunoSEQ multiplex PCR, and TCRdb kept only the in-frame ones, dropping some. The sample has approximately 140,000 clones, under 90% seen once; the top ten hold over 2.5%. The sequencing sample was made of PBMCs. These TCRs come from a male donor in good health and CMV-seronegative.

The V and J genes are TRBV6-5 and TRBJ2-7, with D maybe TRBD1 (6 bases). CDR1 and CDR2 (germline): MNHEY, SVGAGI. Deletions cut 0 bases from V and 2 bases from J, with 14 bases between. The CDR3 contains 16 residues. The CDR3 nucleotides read TGTGCCAGCAGTTACTCGACGGGACACCAACCCTACGAGCAGTACTTC. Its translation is CASSYSTGHQPYEQYF.

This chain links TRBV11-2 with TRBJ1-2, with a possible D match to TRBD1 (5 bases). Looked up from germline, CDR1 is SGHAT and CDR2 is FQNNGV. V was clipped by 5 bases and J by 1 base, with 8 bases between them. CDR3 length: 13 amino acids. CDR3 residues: CASSRGGNYGYTF. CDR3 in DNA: TGTGCCAGCAGCCGCGGGGGTAACTATGGCTACACCTTC.

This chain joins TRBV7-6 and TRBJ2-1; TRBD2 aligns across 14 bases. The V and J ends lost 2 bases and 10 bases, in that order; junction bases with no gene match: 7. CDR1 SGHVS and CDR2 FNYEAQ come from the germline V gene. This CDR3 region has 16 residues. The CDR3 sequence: CASSLSWTSGGSEQFF. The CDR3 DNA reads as TGTGCCAGCAGCTTATCTTGGACTAGCGGGGGGTCCGAGCAGTTCTTC.

This CDR3 reads CASRSGLAESYEQYF. In DNA, the CDR3 is TGTGCCAGCAGGTCGGGACTAGCGGAATCCTACGAGCAGTACTTC. The rearrangement joins TRBV7-9 to TRBJ2-7, with 11 positions matching TRBD2. V lost 6 bases to trimming and J lost 1 base; unmatched junction nucleotides: 5. The CDR3 has 15 amino acids. The germline V gene has CDR1 SEHNR and CDR2 FQNEAQ (reference sequence).

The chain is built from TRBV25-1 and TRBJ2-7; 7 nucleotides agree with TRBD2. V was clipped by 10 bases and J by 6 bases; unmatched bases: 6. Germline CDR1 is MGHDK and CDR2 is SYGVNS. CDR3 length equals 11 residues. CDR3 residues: CATGLVGEQYF. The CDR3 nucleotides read TGTGCCACTGGACTAGTGGGCGAGCAGTACTTC.

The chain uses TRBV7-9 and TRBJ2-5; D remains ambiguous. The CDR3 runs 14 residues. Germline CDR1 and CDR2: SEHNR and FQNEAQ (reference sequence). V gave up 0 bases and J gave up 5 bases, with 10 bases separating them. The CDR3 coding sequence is TGTGCCAGCAGCTTAGCTGGTAGTGTTGAGACCCAGTACTTC. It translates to CASSLAGSVETQYF. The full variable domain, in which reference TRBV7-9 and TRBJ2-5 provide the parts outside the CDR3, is DTGVSQNPRHKITKRGQNVTFRCDPISEHNRLYWYRQTLGQGPEFLTYFQNEAQLEKSRLLSDRFSAERPKGSFSTLEIQRTEQGDSAMYLCASSLAGSVETQYFGPGTRLLVL.

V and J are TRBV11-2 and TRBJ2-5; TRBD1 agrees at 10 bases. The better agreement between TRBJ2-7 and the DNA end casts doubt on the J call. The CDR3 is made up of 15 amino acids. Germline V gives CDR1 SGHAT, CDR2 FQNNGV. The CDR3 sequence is CASSPAGTGVYEQYF. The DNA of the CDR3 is TGTGCCAGCAGCCCCGCCGGGACAGGGGTCTACGAGCAGTACTTC.

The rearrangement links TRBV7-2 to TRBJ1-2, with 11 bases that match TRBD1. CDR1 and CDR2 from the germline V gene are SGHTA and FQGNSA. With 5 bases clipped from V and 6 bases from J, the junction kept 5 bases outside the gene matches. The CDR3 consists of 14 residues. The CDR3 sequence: CASSPGQGAHGYTF. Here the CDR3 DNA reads TGTGCCAGCAGCCCCGGACAGGGGGCGCATGGCTACACCTTC.

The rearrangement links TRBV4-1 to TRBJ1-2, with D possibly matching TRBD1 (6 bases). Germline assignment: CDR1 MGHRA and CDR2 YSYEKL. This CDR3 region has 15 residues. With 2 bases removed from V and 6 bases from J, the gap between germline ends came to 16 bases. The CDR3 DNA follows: TGCGCCAGCAGCCAACAGGGGATAGGCTTAGATGGCTACACCTTC. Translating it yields CASSQQGIGLDGYTF.

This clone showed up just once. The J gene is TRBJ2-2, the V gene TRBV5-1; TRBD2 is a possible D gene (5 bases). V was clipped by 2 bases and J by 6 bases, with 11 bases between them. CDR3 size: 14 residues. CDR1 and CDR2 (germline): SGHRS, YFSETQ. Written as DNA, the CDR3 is TGCGCCAGCAGCTTCCGGGAAAATGCCGGGGAGCTGTTTTTT. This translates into CASSFRENAGELFF.

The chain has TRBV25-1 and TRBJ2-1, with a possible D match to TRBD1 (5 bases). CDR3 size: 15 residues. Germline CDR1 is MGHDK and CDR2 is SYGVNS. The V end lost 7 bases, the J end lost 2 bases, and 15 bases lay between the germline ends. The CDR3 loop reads CASIPSAGTYNEQFF. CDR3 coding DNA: TGTGCCAGCATTCCTAGTGCAGGGACCTACAATGAGCAGTTCTTC.

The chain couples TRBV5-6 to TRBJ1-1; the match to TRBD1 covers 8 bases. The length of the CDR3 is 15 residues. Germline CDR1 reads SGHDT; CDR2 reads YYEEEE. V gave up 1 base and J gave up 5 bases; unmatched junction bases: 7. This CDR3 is CASSLLGRGRTEAFF. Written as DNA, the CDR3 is TGTGCCAGCAGCTTGCTCGGCAGGGGGCGGACTGAAGCTTTCTTT. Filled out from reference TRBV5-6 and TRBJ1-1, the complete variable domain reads DAGVTQSPTHLIKTRGQQVTLRCSPKSGHDTVSWYQQALGQGPQFIFQYYEEEERQRGNFPDRFSGHQFPNYSSELNVNALLLGDSALYLCASSLLGRGRTEAFFGQGTRLTVV.

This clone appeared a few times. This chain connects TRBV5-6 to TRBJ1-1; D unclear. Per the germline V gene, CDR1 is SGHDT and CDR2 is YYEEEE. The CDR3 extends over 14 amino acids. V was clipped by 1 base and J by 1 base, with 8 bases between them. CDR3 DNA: TGTGCCAGCAGCTTGTTGGCGGAGAACACTGAAGCTTTCTTT. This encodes CASSLLAENTEAFF.

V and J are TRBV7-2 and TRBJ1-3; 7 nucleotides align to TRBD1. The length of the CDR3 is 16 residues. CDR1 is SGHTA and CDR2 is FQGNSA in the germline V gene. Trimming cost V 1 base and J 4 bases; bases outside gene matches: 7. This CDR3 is CASSLVPRGSGNTIYF. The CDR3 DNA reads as TGTGCCAGCAGCTTAGTGCCCAGGGGGTCCGGAAACACCATATATTTT.

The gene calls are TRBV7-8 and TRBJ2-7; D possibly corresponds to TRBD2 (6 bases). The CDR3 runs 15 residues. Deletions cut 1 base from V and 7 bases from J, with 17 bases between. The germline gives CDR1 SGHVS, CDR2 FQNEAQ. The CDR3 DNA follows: TGTGCCAGCAGCTTAGTGGAGGGGCCCTATATGGAGCAGTACTTC. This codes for CASSLVEGPYMEQYF. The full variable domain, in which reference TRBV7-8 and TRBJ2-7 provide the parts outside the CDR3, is GAGVSQSPRYKVAKRGQDVALRCDPISGHVSLFWYQQALGQGPEFLTYFQNEAQLDKSGLPSDRFFAERPEGSVSTLKIQRTQQEDSAVYLCASSLVEGPYMEQYFGPGTRLTVT.

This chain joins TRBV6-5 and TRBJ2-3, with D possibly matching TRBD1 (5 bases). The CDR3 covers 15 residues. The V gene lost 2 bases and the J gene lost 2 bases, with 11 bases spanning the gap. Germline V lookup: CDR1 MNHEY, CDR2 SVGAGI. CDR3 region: CASSYQGVLTDTQYF. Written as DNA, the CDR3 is TGTGCCAGCAGTTACCAAGGGGTTCTCACAGATACGCAGTATTTT.

The CDR3 reads CASSGGDLRAGEEYEQYF. The CDR3 bases are TGTGCCAGCAGTGGAGGGGACCTAAGAGCGGGAGAGGAATACGAGCAGTACTTC. J is TRBJ2-7 and V is TRBV2, with 8 positions matching TRBD2. The V and J ends lost 4 bases and 4 bases, in that order; junction bases with no gene match: 18. Looked up from germline, CDR1 is SNHLY and CDR2 is FYNNEI. The CDR3 loop spans 18 amino acids.

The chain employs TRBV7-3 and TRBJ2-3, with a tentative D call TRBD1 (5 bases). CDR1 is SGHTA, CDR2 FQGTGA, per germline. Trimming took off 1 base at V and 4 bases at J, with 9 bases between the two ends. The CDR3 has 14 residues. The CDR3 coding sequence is TGTGCCAGCAGCTTAATGGGGCCCCCAGATACGCAGTATTTT. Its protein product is CASSLMGPPDTQYF.

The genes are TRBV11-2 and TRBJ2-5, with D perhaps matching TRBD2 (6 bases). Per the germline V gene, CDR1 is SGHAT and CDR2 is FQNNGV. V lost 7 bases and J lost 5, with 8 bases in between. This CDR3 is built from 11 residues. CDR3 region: CASTAGETQYF. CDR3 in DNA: TGTGCCAGCACTGCGGGGGAGACCCAGTACTTC.

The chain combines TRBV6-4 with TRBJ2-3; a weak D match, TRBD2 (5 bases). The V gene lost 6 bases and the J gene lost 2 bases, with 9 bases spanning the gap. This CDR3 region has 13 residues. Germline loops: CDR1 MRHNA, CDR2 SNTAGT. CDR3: CASSVGDTDTQYF. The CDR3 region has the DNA TGTGCCAGCAGCGTCGGGGACACAGATACGCAGTATTTT.

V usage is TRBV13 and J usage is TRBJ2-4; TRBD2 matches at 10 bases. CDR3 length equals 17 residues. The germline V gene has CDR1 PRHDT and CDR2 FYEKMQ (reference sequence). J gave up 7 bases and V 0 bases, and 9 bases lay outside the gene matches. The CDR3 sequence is CASSLGRAGGLSNIQYF. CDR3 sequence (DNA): TGTGCCAGCAGCTTAGGCCGAGCGGGAGGGCTCTCGAACATTCAGTACTTC.

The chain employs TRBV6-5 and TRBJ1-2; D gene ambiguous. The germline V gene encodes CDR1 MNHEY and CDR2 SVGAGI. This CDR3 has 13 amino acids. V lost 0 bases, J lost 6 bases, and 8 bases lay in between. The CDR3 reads CASSYSVGDGYTF. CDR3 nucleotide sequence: TGTGCCAGCAGTTACTCGGTGGGAGATGGCTACACCTTC.

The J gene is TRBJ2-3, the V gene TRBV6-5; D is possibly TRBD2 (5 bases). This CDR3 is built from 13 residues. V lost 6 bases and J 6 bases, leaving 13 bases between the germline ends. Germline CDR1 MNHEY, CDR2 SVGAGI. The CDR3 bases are TGTGCCAGCAGCCGTGGACTGGGCGATACGCAGTATTTT. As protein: CASSRGLGDTQYF.

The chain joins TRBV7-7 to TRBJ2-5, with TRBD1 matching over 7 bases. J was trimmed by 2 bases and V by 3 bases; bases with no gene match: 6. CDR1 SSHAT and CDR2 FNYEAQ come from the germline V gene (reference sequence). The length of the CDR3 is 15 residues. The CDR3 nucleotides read TGTGCCAGCAGCTTCGTTGGGACAGCGCAAGAGACCCAGTACTTC. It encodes CASSFVGTAQETQYF.

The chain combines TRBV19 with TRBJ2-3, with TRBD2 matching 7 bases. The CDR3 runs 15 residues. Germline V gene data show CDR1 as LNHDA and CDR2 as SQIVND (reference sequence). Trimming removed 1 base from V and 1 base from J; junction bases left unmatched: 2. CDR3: CASSIGTRGTDTQYF. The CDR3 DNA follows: TGTGCCAGTAGTATAGGGACTAGGGGCACAGATACGCAGTATTTT.

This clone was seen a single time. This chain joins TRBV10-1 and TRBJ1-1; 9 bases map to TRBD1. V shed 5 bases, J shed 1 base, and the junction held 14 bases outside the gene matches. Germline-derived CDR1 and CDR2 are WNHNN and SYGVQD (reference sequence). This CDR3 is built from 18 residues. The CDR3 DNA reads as TGCGCCAGCAGTCCAGACCCCCCCGGGACAGGGCAGAACACTGAAGCTTTCTTT. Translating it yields CASSPDPPGTGQNTEAFF.

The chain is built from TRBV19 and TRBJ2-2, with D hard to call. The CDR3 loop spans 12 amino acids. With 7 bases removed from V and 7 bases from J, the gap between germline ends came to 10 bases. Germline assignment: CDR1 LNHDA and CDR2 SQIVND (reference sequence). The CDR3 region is CASTNFLGELFF. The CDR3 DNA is TGTGCCAGTACCAACTTCCTCGGGGAGCTGTTTTTT.

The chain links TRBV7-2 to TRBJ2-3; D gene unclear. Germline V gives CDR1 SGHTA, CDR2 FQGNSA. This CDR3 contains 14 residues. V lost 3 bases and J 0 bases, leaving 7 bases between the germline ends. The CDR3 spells CASSFTGSTDTQYF. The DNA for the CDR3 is TGTGCCAGCAGCTTTACCGGGAGCACAGATACGCAGTATTTT.